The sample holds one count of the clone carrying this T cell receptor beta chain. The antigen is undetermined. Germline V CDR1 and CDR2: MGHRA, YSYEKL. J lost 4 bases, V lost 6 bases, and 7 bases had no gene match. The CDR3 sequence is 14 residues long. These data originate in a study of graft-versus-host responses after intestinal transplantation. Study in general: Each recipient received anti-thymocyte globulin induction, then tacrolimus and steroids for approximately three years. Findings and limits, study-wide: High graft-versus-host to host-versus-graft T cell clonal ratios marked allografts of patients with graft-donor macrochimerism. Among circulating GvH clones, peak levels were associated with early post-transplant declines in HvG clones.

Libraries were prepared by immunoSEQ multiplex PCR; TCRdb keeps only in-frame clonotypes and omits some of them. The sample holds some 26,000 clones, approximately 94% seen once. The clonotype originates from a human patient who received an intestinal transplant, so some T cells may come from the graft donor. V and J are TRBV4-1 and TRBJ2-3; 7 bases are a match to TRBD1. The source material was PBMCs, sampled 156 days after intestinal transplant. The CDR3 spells CASRWDSGPDTQYF. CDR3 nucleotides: TGCGCCAGCAGGTGGGACAGTGGGCCAGATACGCAGTATTTT.